This section outlines one T cell receptor beta chain sequence together with its context. Method: immunoSEQ multiplex PCR; TCRdb's copy keeps in-frame clones and lacks some. The sample has 43,000 or so clones; about nine tenths are singletons. This specimen comes from a study of blood T cell repertoires in COVID-19. V was clipped by 0 bases and J by 3 bases; unmatched bases: 12. The CDR3 has 19 amino acids. Looked up from germline, CDR1 is SGHRS and CDR2 is YFSETQ. The receptor comes from a man in his fifties or sixties with active COVID-19. The sample was peripheral blood. The chain couples TRBV5-1 to TRBJ2-1; 10 bases align to TRBD2. The CDR3 region has the DNA TGCGCCAGCAGCTTGGCCTTGTCTCTAGCGGGAGACTACTACAATGAGCAGTTCTTC. Translation gives CASSLALSLAGDYYNEQFF.